A selection of T cell receptor beta chains follows, all from one sample in a study of blood T cell repertoires in COVID-19. This table comes from immunoSEQ multiplex PCR, and its TCRdb copy is limited to in-frame clones, with some not included. The sample holds around 240,000 clones, roughly four fifths seen once. Sequences were obtained from peripheral blood. The receptors stem from a woman aged 45-65 years with acute or convalescent COVID-19. Both conserved end residues are part of each CDR3. D genes are given only for firm matches. Expanded clones get a size class; other rows say once, few or many, or leave the size out.

clone size	J gene	D gene	CDR3 length	V gene	CDR3 protein	CDR3 DNA
-	TRBJ1-2	TRBD1	15	TRBV5-4	CASSYGQGTSYGYTF	TGTGCCAGCAGCTACGGACAGGGAACAAGCTATGGCTACACCTTC
once	TRBJ2-1	-	12	TRBV28	CAILGAYNEQFF	TGTGCCATCCTAGGAGCCTACAATGAGCAGTTCTTC
-	TRBJ2-7	TRBD2	14	TRBV5-4	CASSFGGGGYEQYF	TGTGCCAGCAGCTTTGGCGGGGGGGGCTACGAGCAGTACTTC
-	TRBJ1-5	TRBD1	15	TRBV28	CASRNRGNSNQPQHF	TGTGCCAGCAGAAACAGGGGTAATAGCAATCAGCCCCAGCATTTT
-	TRBJ1-1	-	15	TRBV10-3	CAISEPRTENTEAFF	TGTGCCATCAGTGAGCCTCGGACAGAGAACACTGAAGCTTTCTTT
-	TRBJ2-1	-	15	TRBV28	CASSLPGPSYNEQFF	TGTGCCAGCAGTTTGCCAGGGCCCTCCTACAATGAGCAGTTCTTC
-	TRBJ1-6	-	16	TRBV28	CASSPRGGRSGSPLHF	TGTGCCAGCAGTCCCCGTGGTGGGAGGTCCGGTTCACCCCTCCACTTT
-	TRBJ2-7	-	18	TRBV4-1	CASSQASELSSSSYEQYF	TGCGCCAGCAGCCAGGCGAGCGAACTCTCATCGAGCTCCTACGAGCAGTACTTC
-	TRBJ2-1	TRBD2	13	TRBV19	CASSSGSGDEQFF	TGTGCCAGTAGTAGCGGGAGCGGGGATGAGCAGTTCTTC
-	TRBJ1-2	TRBD1	12	TRBV29-1	CSGRDRDYGYTF	TGCAGCGGCCGGGACAGGGACTATGGCTACACCTTC
-	TRBJ1-1	TRBD1	13	TRBV28	CASEGARRTEAFF	TGTGCCAGCGAGGGGGCCCGGCGCACTGAAGCTTTCTTT
-	TRBJ2-1	TRBD1	15	TRBV15	CATSRGQGDYNEQFF	TGTGCCACCAGCAGAGGACAGGGGGACTACAATGAGCAGTTCTTC
-	TRBJ1-1	-	10	TRBV29-1	CSAQNTEAFF	TGCAGCGCTCAGAACACTGAAGCTTTCTTT
-	TRBJ2-2	-	16	TRBV7-8	CASSLARWLPTGELFF	TGTGCCAGCAGCTTAGCGCGGTGGCTCCCGACCGGGGAGCTGTTTTTT